A single sample is the source of the 14 T cell receptor beta chains below, sequenced in a study of T cells in localized non-small cell lung cancer. Sequenced by immunoSEQ multiplex PCR; TCRdb stores in-frame clones only, minus some. The data hold around 35,000 clones, with approximately 90% observed a single time. Sequencing used peripheral blood mononuclear cells, obtained before any cancer treatment. All receptors come from a female donor older than 55 with stage II lung adenocarcinoma.

This chain joins TRBV6-5 and TRBJ2-2, with TRBD2 matching over 9 bases. V lost 4 bases to trimming and J lost 1 base; unmatched junction nucleotides: 4. This CDR3 is built from 16 residues. From germline, CDR1 is MNHEY and CDR2 SVGAGI. As DNA, the CDR3 is TGTGCCAGCAGTTTTAAGACTAGCGGGAACACCGGGGAGCTGTTTTTT. Protein sequence: CASSFKTSGNTGELFF.

This clone was counted a single time. The chain combines TRBV7-3 with TRBJ1-1; tentatively, D is TRBD1 (6 bases). The germline V and J ends were trimmed by 3 bases and 0 bases, with 8 bases remaining between them. Per the germline V gene, CDR1 is SGHTA and CDR2 is FQGTGA. CDR3 length: 14 residues. CDR3 in amino acids: CASSLGHMNTEAFF. The DNA of the CDR3 is TGTGCCAGCAGCTTGGGACATATGAACACTGAAGCTTTCTTT.

V gene TRBV28 combines with J gene TRBJ2-7, with 7 bases aligning to TRBD1. Germline assignment: CDR1 MDHEN and CDR2 SYDVKM. CDR3 length: 13 residues. Germline trimming cut 4 bases from V and 4 bases from J; bases unmatched to any gene: 4. In DNA form, the CDR3 reads TGTGCCAGCAGTTCGGGACAGCCTTACGAGCAGTACTTC. It specifies CASSSGQPYEQYF.

The table lists this clone with a count of one. J is TRBJ2-1 and V is TRBV30; TRBD1 matches 11 bases. Trimming cost V 3 bases and J 4 bases; bases outside gene matches: 2. CDR3 length: 14 residues. CDR1 is GTSNPN, CDR2 SVGIG, per germline (reference sequence). The CDR3, as DNA: TGTGCCTGGAGGGGGACAGGGGGGTACAATGAGCAGTTCTTC. Protein: CAWRGTGGYNEQFF.

The genes are TRBV14 and TRBJ1-5, with D unresolved. Trimming removed 0 bases at V and 6 bases at J, with 12 bases between. From germline, CDR1 is SGHDN and CDR2 FVKESK. This CDR3 is built from 15 residues. The CDR3 bases are TGTGCCAGCAGCCAAGATAAATTAGGCCCTCAGCCCCAGCATTTT. Translated, it gives CASSQDKLGPQPQHF.

The CDR3: CASSLAPGLMYGYTF. The CDR3 nucleotides are TGTGCCAGCAGCTTAGCTCCAGGGCTAATGTATGGCTACACCTTC. This chain joins TRBV7-2 and TRBJ1-2; tentative D call: TRBD1 (5 bases). This CDR3 comprises 15 residues. Trimming stripped 0 bases from V and 5 bases from J, with 13 bases between. Germline loops: CDR1 SGHTA, CDR2 FQGNSA.

This clone was seen a few times. The rearrangement joins TRBV7-9 to TRBJ1-5; weak D call: TRBD1 (5 bases). The V end lost 3 bases, the J end lost 2 bases, and 14 bases lay between the germline ends. Per the germline V gene, CDR1 is SEHNR and CDR2 is FQNEAQ (reference sequence). This CDR3 is 16 amino acids long. In DNA form, the CDR3 reads TGTGCCAGCAGCTTGGGGCCCCCCACAGGCAATCAGCCCCAGCATTTT. This codes for CASSLGPPTGNQPQHF.

In this sample, this clone turned up a few times. The CDR3 reads CASSLGGQNTEAFF. The CDR3 region has the DNA TGCGCCAGCAGCTTGGGAGGGCAGAACACTGAAGCTTTCTTT. The genes are TRBV5-1 and TRBJ1-1, with D hard to call. The V and J ends lost 0 bases and 1 base respectively, with 7 bases between them. There are 14 residues in the CDR3. The germline V gene encodes CDR1 SGHRS and CDR2 YFSETQ.

V and J are TRBV7-9 and TRBJ1-4; a weak D match, TRBD1 (6 bases). This CDR3 contains 15 residues. The V end was cut by 3 bases, the J end by 7 bases, with 15 bases between. CDR1 SEHNR and CDR2 FQNEAQ come from the germline V gene (reference sequence). The CDR3 DNA reads TGTGCCAGCAGCTTTAACAGGGTCGAGAGTGAAAAACTGTTTTTT. Protein product: CASSFNRVESEKLFF.

The chain is built from TRBV7-9 and TRBJ2-7; 7 bases match TRBD2. This CDR3 is built from 12 residues. The V and J ends lost 6 bases and 7 bases, in that order; junction bases with no gene match: 6. Per germline, CDR1 SEHNR and CDR2 FQNEAQ (reference sequence). This CDR3 reads CASRGWEGEQYF. CDR3 nucleotides: TGTGCCAGCAGGGGATGGGAGGGGGAGCAGTACTTC.

This clone is a singleton in its sample. The chain recombines TRBV11-2 with TRBJ2-7; D is undetermined. The length of the CDR3 is 12 residues. Per germline, CDR1 SGHAT and CDR2 FQNNGV. Trimming removed 3 bases from V and 0 bases from J, with 3 bases in between. CDR3 protein: CASSFSSYEQYF. The DNA for the CDR3 is TGTGCCAGCAGCTTTAGCTCCTACGAGCAGTACTTC.

The chain has TRBV10-3 and TRBJ1-4; perhaps TRBD1 as D (5 bases). Germline CDR1 and CDR2: ENHRY and SYGVKD. V lost 4 bases and J 8 bases, leaving 17 bases between the germline ends. This CDR3 region has 15 residues. DNA of the CDR3: TGTGCCATCAGTGGGGGCGAACGGGAAGGCGAAAAACTGTTTTTT. It is translated as CAISGGEREGEKLFF.

This chain connects TRBV28 to TRBJ2-7; TRBD2 matches 8 bases. Germline-derived CDR1 and CDR2 are MDHEN and SYDVKM. With 3 bases clipped from V and 1 base from J, the junction kept 2 bases outside the gene matches. The CDR3 consists of 14 residues. The CDR3 reads CASSFAGGSYEQYF. The CDR3 coding sequence is TGTGCCAGCAGTTTTGCGGGAGGATCCTACGAGCAGTACTTC. The whole variable domain, filled in from reference TRBV28 and TRBJ2-7, reads DVKVTQSSRYLVKRTGEKVFLECVQDMDHENMFWYRQDPGLGLRLIYFSYDVKMKEKGDIPEGYSVSREKKERFSLILESASTNQTSMYLCASSFAGGSYEQYFGPGTRLTVT.

The chain links TRBV28 to TRBJ2-5, with D maybe TRBD1 (5 bases). The CDR3 contains 15 residues. Germline V lookup: CDR1 MDHEN, CDR2 SYDVKM. Trimming stripped 2 bases from V and 5 bases from J, with 15 bases between. This CDR3 reads CASSLPQGTVETQYF. CDR3 nucleotide sequence: TGTGCCAGCAGTTTACCTCAGGGTACGGTTGAGACCCAGTACTTC.